This TCR beta chain was recovered during a study of blood T cells in healthy people across ages (dated by TCRdb to between 2014 and 2017). The study in broad terms: In model experiments, roughly one uniquely barcoded TCR beta cDNA molecule per two T cells was captured by template switching. The donors were split into four age groups: young (average approximately 16 years), middle-aged (39), aged (roughly 65) and long-lived (approximately 80). To track age-related changes in TCR beta repertoire diversity, the study relied on deep sequencing normalized with unique cDNA molecular identifiers. Donors of different ages were randomly distributed across sequencing lanes to avoid experimental bias. For two donors (one aged 18 to 29 and one aged 80 or older), the study analyzed two additional independent replicas of 1 million unique cDNA reads from the same blood draw.

The method behind the library was 5' RACE. Sequencer: Illumina HiSeq 2500. A second PCR of about 6 to 12 cycles was run with a J-beta primer mix and a sample-barcoded 5' primer. A unique molecular identifier was introduced onto each TCR beta cDNA molecule by a template-switch 5' adaptor carrying 12 random nucleotides. Each sample yielded at least 2.5 million CDR3-containing paired-end reads. First-strand cDNA synthesis was performed from all RNA using the Mint cDNA synthesis kit, with priming by a TRBC-specific oligonucleotide. After uracil-DNA glycosylase treatment, a first 18-cycle PCR used universal primers M1SS and BC2_uni_R on all cDNA. In the original analysis: For normalization, 1 million high-quality reads, each with a distinct molecular identifier, were randomly selected from each sample. Instead of being binned into consensus sequences, reads with shared molecular identifiers were discarded. MiTCR, run with a Q25 quality threshold and the strictest error-elimination algorithm, handled CDR3 identification, clonotype clustering and error correction. Lower-bound total TCR beta diversity was estimated with a nonparametric unseen species model using Euler transformation. TCRdb took the public reads, trimmed them with fastp at Q25, ran MiXCR for clone calling and kept in-frame beta chains. Entries are consolidated by CDR3 protein sequence, retaining the most common genes and DNA. The V and J calls and clone size are TCRdb's, not the authors'. This sample gives 700,000 to 900,000 distinct CDR3 sequences in total; about 55% of them show up just once. The top ten clones comprise around 40% of the sample.

The 40 or so donors, aged 6 to 90 years, were systemically healthy Caucasian individuals from Russia. Each donor gave roughly 9.5 milliliters of peripheral blood, collected into EDTA-treated Vacutainer tubes. Ficoll-Paque density-gradient centrifugation was used to isolate PBMCs, with at least 7 million per sample. Total RNA was extracted from PBMCs with Trizol reagent, with at least 5 micrograms obtained per sample. For every donor, an aliquot of PBMCs went through flow cytometry to measure the percentages of naive CD45RAhigh/CD27high T cells. With respect to this clonotype: Its antigen is not yet known. No per-base quality is available; no much larger clone lies one base away.

V is reduced by 5 bases and J by 2 bases, leaving a spacing of 10 bases between them. The germline V gene (reference sequence) specifies DFQATT as CDR1 and SNEGSKA as CDR2. Including the terminal cysteine and phenylalanine, the CDR3 comprises 13 residues. Only the CDR3 DNA stays, 39 bases, in frame from base 1. Results and caveats for the whole study, not just this receptor: Observed TCR beta diversity per million T cells fell roughly linearly with age, and a significant reduction was already apparent by age around 40. Estimates of total diversity from one million sequenced T cells were regarded as lower bounds and underestimates. Compared with the aged group, more naive CD4+ T cells, fewer expanded clones and increased TCR diversity were shown by the long-lived group, suggesting age selection. Because donor CMV infection status was unknown, age-related changes in expanded clonotypes were potentially confounded. The percentage of naive T cells measured by flow cytometry correlated strongly with observed TCR beta diversity. Bulk unsorted PBMC profiling prevented conclusive comparison of naive and antigen-experienced compartments.

The source is a man of 80 years or more in good health. The rearranged segments are TRBV20-1 and TRBJ1-3, and possibly TRBD1, on 5 matching bases. Sequenced input: blood. The DNA is as follows: TGCAGTGCTGTAGGGGTGGCTGGAAACACCATATATTTT. Translated, it gives CSAVGVAGNTIYF.